The clone carrying this T cell receptor beta chain has just one count. This sample is drawn from a study of shared clonotypes between healthy human individuals. The trim removed 5 bases at V and 2 bases at J, leaving 5 bases unmatched. The CDR3 covers 14 residues. Germline assignment: CDR1 LGHNT and CDR2 FRNRAP. Sequenced by immunoSEQ multiplex PCR; TCRdb stores in-frame clones only, minus some. The sample includes a few million clones, more than 85% seen only once; the top ten take around 0.4%. J is TRBJ2-7 and V is TRBV12-5, with 8 bases aligning to TRBD1. The sample consisted of naive CD4+ T cells from PBMCs. The subset is: CD45RA+ positively selected. This TCR came from a man younger than 30 in good health. Some clones in this sample may be carry-over from other donors' samples. The CDR3 coding sequence is TGTGCTAGTGGTCCCGGGACAGGTGCCTACGAGCAGTACTTC. Its protein product is CASGPGTGAYEQYF.